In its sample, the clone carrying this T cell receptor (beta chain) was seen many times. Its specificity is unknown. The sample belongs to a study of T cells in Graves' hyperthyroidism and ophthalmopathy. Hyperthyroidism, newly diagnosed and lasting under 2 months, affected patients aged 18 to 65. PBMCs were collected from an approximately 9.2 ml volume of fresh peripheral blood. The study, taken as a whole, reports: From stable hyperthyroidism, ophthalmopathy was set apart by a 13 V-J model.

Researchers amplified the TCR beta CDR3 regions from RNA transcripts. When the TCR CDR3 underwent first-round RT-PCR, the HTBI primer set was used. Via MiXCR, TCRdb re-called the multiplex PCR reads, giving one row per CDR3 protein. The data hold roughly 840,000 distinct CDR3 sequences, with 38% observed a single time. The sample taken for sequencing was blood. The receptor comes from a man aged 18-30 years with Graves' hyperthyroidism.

The CDR3 spells CATSRGLLEGYTF. The DNA for the CDR3 is TGTGCCACCAGCAGAGGACTGCTGGAGGGCTACACCTTC. The chain couples TRBV15 to TRBJ1-2; no reliable D call. Trimming left V 1 base short and J 8 bases short, with 11 bases between. From germline, CDR1 is LNHNV and CDR2 YYDKDF (reference sequence). CDR3 size: 13 residues.